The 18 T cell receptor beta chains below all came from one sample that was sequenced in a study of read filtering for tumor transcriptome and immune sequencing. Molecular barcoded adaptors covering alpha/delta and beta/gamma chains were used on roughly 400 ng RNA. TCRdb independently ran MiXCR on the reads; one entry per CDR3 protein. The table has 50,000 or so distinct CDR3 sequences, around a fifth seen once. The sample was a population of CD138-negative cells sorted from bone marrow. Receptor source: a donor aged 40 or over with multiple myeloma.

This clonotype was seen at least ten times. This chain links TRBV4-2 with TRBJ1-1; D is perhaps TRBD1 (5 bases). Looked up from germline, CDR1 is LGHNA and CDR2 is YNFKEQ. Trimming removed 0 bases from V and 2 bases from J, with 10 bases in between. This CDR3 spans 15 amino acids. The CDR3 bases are TGTGCCAGCAGCCAAGAGCTTGGGGCCAACACTGAAGCTTTCTTT. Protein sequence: CASSQELGANTEAFF.

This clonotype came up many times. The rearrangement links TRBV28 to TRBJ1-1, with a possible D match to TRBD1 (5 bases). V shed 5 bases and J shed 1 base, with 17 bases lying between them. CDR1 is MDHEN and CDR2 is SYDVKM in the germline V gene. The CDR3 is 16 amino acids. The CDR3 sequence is CASSLVIGAWNTEAFF. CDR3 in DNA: TGTGCCAGCAGTCTTGTTATCGGGGCATGGAACACTGAAGCTTTCTTT.

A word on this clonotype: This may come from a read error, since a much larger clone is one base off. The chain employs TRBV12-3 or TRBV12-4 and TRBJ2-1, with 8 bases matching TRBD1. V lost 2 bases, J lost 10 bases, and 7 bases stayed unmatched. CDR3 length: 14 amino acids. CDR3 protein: CASSLPGGREEQFF. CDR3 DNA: TGTGCCAGCAGTTTACCAGGGGGCCGGGAAGAGCAGTTCTTC.

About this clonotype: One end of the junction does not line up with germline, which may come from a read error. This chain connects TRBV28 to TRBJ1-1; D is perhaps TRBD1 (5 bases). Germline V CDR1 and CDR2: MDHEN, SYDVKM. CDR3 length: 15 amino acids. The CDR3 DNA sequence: TGTGCCAGCAGTTTTCTCGGGATCGCGGACACCGAAGCTTTCTTT. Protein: CASSFLGIADTEAFF.

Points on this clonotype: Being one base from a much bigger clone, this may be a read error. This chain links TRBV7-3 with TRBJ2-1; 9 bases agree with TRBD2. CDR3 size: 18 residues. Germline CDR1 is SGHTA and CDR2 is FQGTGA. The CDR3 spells CARSLRPSGGRGGNEQFF. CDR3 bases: TGTGCCCGCAGCCTAAGGCCGAGTGGCGGGAGGGGTGGCAATGAGCAGTTCTTC.

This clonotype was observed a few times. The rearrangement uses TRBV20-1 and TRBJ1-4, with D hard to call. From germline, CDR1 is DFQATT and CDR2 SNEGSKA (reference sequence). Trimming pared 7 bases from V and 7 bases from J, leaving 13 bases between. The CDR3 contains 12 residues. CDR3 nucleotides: TGCAGTGTTAGGAGGGAACCTGAAAAACTGTTTTTT. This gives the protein CSVRREPEKLFF.

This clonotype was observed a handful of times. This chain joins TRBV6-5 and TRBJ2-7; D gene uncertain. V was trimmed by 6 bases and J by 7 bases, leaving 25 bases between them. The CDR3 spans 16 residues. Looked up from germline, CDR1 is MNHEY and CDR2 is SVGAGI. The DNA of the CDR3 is TGTGCCAGCAGCGACCTCGGACCTTTGAGGAGTAAGGAGCAGTACTTC. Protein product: CASSDLGPLRSKEQYF.

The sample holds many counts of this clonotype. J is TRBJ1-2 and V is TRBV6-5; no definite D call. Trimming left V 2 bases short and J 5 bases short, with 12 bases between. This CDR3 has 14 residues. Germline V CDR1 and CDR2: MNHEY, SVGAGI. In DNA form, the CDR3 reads TGTGCCAGCAGTTACAAAGCCCAGAAGTATGGCTACACCTTC. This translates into CASSYKAQKYGYTF.

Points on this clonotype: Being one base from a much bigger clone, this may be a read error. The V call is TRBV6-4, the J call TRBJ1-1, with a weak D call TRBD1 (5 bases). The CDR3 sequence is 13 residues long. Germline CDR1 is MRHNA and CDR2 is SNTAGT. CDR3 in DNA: TGTGCCAGCAGTTTACAGGTAAACACTAAAGCTTTCTTT. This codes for CASSLQVNTKAFF.

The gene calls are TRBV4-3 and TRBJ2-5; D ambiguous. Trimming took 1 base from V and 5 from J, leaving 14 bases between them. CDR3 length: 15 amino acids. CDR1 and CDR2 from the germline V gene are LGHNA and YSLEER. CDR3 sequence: CASSQVVKRTETQYF. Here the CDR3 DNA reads TGCGCCAGCAGCCAAGTGGTAAAGAGGACGGAGACCCAGTACTTC.

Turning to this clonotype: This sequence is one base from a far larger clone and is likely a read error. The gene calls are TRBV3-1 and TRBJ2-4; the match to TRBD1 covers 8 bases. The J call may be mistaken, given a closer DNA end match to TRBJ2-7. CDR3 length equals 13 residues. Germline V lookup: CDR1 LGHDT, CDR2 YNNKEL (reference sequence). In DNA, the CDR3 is TGTGCCTGCGGGGACAGGCCCGGCCTCGAGCAGTACTTC. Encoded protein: CACGDRPGLEQYF.

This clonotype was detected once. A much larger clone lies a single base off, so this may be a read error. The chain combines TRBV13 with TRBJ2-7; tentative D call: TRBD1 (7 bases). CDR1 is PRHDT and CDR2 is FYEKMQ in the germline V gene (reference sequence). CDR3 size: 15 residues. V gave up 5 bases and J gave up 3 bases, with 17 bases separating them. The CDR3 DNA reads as TGTGCCAGCAGCCTCTCGCGGGACAGCCGCTACGAGCAGTACTTC. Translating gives CASSLSRDSRYEQYF.

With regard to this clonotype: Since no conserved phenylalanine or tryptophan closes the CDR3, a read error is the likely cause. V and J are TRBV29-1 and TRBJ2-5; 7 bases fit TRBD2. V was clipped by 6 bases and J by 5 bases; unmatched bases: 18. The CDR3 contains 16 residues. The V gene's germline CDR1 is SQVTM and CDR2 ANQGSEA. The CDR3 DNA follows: TGCAGCGTCAGAGCCGGGACTTGCGGGAGTGGGGAGACCCAGTACTCC. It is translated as CSVRAGTCGSGETQYS.

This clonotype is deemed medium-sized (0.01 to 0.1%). CDR3 region: CSATPGEAGGGLEQFF. CDR3 coding DNA: TGCAGTGCTACCCCCGGGGAAGCGGGAGGGGGTCTTGAGCAGTTCTTC. This chain uses TRBV20-1 with TRBJ2-1; 10 bases match TRBD2. In germline, CDR1 is DFQATT, CDR2 SNEGSKA (reference sequence). V was pared by 4 bases and J by 9 bases, with 15 bases of the junction left unmatched. The CDR3 has 16 amino acids.

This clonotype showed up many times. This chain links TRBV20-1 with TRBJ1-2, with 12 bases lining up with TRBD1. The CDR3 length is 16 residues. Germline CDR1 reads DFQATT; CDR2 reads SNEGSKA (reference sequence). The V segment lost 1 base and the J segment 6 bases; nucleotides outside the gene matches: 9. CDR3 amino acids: CSARVRGTGGADGYTF. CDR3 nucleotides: TGCAGTGCTAGAGTCCGAGGGACAGGGGGCGCAGATGGCTACACCTTC.

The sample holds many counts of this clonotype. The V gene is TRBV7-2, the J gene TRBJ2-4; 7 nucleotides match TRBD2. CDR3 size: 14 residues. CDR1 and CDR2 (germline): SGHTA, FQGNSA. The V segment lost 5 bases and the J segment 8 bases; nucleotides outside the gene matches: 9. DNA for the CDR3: TGTGCCAGCAGCACCAGACTAGCTTGGGACATTCAGTACTTC. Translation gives CASSTRLAWDIQYF.

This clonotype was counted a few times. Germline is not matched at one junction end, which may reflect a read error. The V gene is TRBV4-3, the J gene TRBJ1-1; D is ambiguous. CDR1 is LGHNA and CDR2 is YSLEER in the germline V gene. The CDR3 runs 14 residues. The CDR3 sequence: CASRGPHENTEAYF. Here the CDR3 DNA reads TGCGCCAGCAGAGGACCCCATGAGAACACTGAAGCTTACTTT.

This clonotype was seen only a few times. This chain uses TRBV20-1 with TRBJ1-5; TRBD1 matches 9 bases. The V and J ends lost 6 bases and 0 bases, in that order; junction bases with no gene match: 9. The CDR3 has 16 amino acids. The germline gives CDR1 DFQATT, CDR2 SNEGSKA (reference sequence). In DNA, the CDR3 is TGCAGTGCCATAACAGGGGGCAGATATAGCAATCAGCCCCAGCATTTT. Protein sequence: CSAITGGRYSNQPQHF.